The T cell receptor beta chain described here comes from a study of T-cell memory formation after mild COVID-19. Overall study context: There were largely donor-specific TCR clusters.

Findings of the study overall: Among CD4+ contracting clones, most were CM and EM, and CD8+ ones EMRA.

V was shortened by 0 bases and J by 0 bases, with 7 bases between the two germline ends. Germline CDR1 is SGHNT and CDR2 is YYREEE (reference sequence). This CDR3 has 15 residues. This clonotype was seen repeatedly, ten times or more. Its antigen is unidentified. 5'RACE primed at constant segments yielded TCR alpha and TCR beta cDNA libraries bearing sample barcodes and UMIs. TCRdb re-called the 5' RACE reads with MiXCR, one entry per CDR3 protein. Here the sample spans over 350,000 distinct CDR3 sequences, 20% to 25% being singletons. This TCR was sampled from an adult woman who had mild COVID-19 (a few samples of this study predate the infection). Cell type and time point are not known. V gene TRBV5-4 combines with J gene TRBJ2-1; D is ambiguous. Input material: PBMCs or a T cell subset sorted from them (not recorded which). Here the CDR3 reads CASSLGHPSYNEQFF. CDR3 nucleotide sequence: TGTGCCAGCAGCTTGGGTCACCCCTCCTACAATGAGCAGTTCTTC. Full variable domain (remainder filled in from reference TRBV5-4 and TRBJ2-1): ETGVTQSPTHLIKTRGQQVTLRCSSQSGHNTVSWYQQALGQGPQFIFQYYREEENGRGNFPPRFSGLQFPNYSSELNVNALELDDSALYLCASSLGHPSYNEQFFGPGTRLTVL.